This T cell receptor beta chain was recovered during a study of beta chain features in type 1 diabetes. Study-wide context: Some 110 million sorted cells were examined across all samples. Study observations and caveats: There was a possibility that cDNA sequencing over-represented cells with high TCR expression. Fewer insertions but more deletions were seen at VDJ junctions in type 1 diabetes patients.

Every isolated RNA sample was fully reverse transcribed, so sequencing captured expressed TCRB transcripts. TCRdb's table, derived via immunoSEQ multiplex PCR, lists solely in-frame clones and lacks some. Among approximately 150,000 clones, less than 9.5% were seen once, and the ten largest hold 2.3%. As for this clone: Its specificity is unknown.

From germline, CDR1 is MNHNS and CDR2 SASEGT. V was clipped by 5 bases and J by 1 base, with 11 bases between them. CDR3 length equals 14 residues. This chain joins TRBV6-1 and TRBJ1-1, with D uncertain. This TCR came from a woman aged 18-29 years in good health. Material for sequencing was central memory CD4+ T cells from blood. The CDR3, as DNA: TGTGCCAGCAGTTTTACTGAACCGAACACTGAAGCTTTCTTT. It specifies CASSFTEPNTEAFF.